The following is a T cell receptor beta chain sequence with its context. Punch biopsies of lesional scalp, plus peripheral blood, were taken from alopecia areata patients. PBMCs, the starting material, were the source of sorted CD4+ and CD8+ T cells. The sample belongs to a study of CD8+ T cells in alopecia areata. Overall study context: Oral tofacitinib, 5 to 10 mg twice daily, was given in an open-label trial.

RNA was extracted and reverse transcribed into cDNA as the sequencing template. Assay used: immunoSEQ multiplex PCR; TCRdb lists only in-frame clones, some missing. The data hold over 150,000 clones, with 59% observed a single time. With 0 bases removed from V and 5 bases from J, the gap between germline ends came to 17 bases. This CDR3 spans 16 amino acids. Per germline, CDR1 SGHRS and CDR2 YFSETQ. Sequenced here: CD4+ T cells sorted from blood, sampled at week 0. The sequence derives from a human donor with alopecia areata. V is TRBV5-1 and J is TRBJ2-5; D might be TRBD1 or TRBD2, each matching 5 bases. The CDR3 reads CASSLAGSGWRETQYF. DNA for the CDR3: TGCGCCAGCAGCTTGGCAGGGAGTGGATGGAGGGAGACCCAGTACTTC.